These T cell receptor beta chains were read from a single sample in a study of blood T cell repertoires in COVID-19. The table came from immunoSEQ multiplex PCR; TCRdb's copy has only in-frame clones and leaves some out. The repertoire includes approximately 120,000 clones, over 75% of them detected once, and approximately 7% sits in the top ten. Sequencing used peripheral blood. These receptors all stem from a woman between 45 and 65 years old with acute or convalescent COVID-19. Both conserved end residues are part of each CDR3. The D gene is left open where the match is weak.

J gene: TRBJ2-3; V gene: TRBV6-5; D gene: NA; CDR3 protein: CASSYRSTQYF
J gene: TRBJ1-2; V gene: TRBV4-2; D gene: NA; CDR3 protein: CASSQDRQGYYGYTF
J gene: TRBJ2-7; V gene: TRBV5-1; D gene: TRBD2; CDR3 protein: CASGEGRTYEQYF
J gene: TRBJ1-3; V gene: TRBV18; D gene: NA; CDR3 protein: CASSLASGTGNTIYF
J gene: TRBJ1-2; V gene: TRBV6-1; D gene: TRBD1; CDR3 protein: CASSGTDRGPRYGYTF
J gene: TRBJ1-1; V gene: TRBV27; D gene: NA; CDR3 protein: CASSLLGLNTEAFF
J gene: TRBJ2-5; V gene: TRBV7-9; D gene: TRBD1; CDR3 protein: CASSLQGQPGETQYF
J gene: TRBJ2-1; V gene: TRBV19; D gene: TRBD1; CDR3 protein: CASSDPRSQGAYNEQFF
J gene: TRBJ1-2; V gene: TRBV3-1/TRBV3-2; D gene: NA; CDR3 protein: CASSLGGAIRGYTF
J gene: TRBJ2-2; V gene: TRBV5-4; D gene: TRBD2; CDR3 protein: CASSTGTTYTGELFF
J gene: TRBJ1-1; V gene: TRBV7-3; D gene: TRBD1; CDR3 protein: CASSLNGQGRATEAFF
J gene: TRBJ2-5; V gene: TRBV5-1; D gene: NA; CDR3 protein: CASSLQETQYF
J gene: TRBJ2-3; V gene: TRBV7-9; D gene: TRBD1; CDR3 protein: CASSDGQGAMTDTQYF
J gene: TRBJ2-1; V gene: TRBV18; D gene: NA; CDR3 protein: CASSPQSGRASYNEQFF
J gene: TRBJ2-3; V gene: TRBV5-1; D gene: NA; CDR3 protein: CASSLEKRSSTDTQYF
J gene: TRBJ1-2; V gene: TRBV6-2/TRBV6-3; D gene: TRBD1; CDR3 protein: CASSLAMGQGASYGYTF
J gene: TRBJ2-3; V gene: TRBV11-3; D gene: NA; CDR3 protein: CASSQGDTQYF
J gene: TRBJ1-5; V gene: TRBV30; D gene: TRBD1; CDR3 protein: CAWGGQDYSNQPQHF
J gene: TRBJ1-3; V gene: TRBV28; D gene: NA; CDR3 protein: CASSSGLNTIYF
J gene: TRBJ1-1; V gene: TRBV6-6; D gene: TRBD1; CDR3 protein: CASSIRQGWNTEAFF
J gene: TRBJ1-6; V gene: TRBV9; D gene: TRBD1; CDR3 protein: CASSVRDRELNSPLHF
J gene: TRBJ2-6; V gene: TRBV18; D gene: NA; CDR3 protein: CASSPMSSGANVLTF
J gene: TRBJ1-1; V gene: TRBV28; D gene: NA; CDR3 protein: CASRGWAEAFF
J gene: TRBJ1-1; V gene: TRBV18; D gene: NA; CDR3 protein: CASSWTAGTEAFF
J gene: TRBJ2-7; V gene: TRBV5-1; D gene: TRBD1; CDR3 protein: CASSLITGTGGYEQYF
J gene: TRBJ2-1; V gene: TRBV7-2; D gene: TRBD2; CDR3 protein: CASSLDSRGGYNEQFF
J gene: TRBJ1-2; V gene: TRBV6-2/TRBV6-3; D gene: TRBD1; CDR3 protein: CASSYLGGQGAGYGYTF
J gene: TRBJ1-5; V gene: TRBV30; D gene: NA; CDR3 protein: CAWNLGGLGQPQHF
J gene: TRBJ2-1; V gene: TRBV9; D gene: TRBD1; CDR3 protein: CASSVGQAYNEQFF
J gene: TRBJ2-1; V gene: TRBV10-3; D gene: NA; CDR3 protein: CAISGGLGTNEQFF
J gene: TRBJ2-7; V gene: TRBV28; D gene: TRBD1; CDR3 protein: CASRLRQGEQYF
J gene: TRBJ1-2; V gene: TRBV7-2; D gene: NA; CDR3 protein: CASSTQGLAGYTF
J gene: TRBJ2-7; V gene: TRBV15; D gene: NA; CDR3 protein: CATSRDVTANEQYF
J gene: TRBJ1-5; V gene: TRBV14; D gene: TRBD1; CDR3 protein: CASSQGQGSNQPQHF
J gene: TRBJ2-5; V gene: TRBV11-2; D gene: NA; CDR3 protein: CASSLSPPPLALVRETQYF
J gene: TRBJ1-1; V gene: TRBV15; D gene: NA; CDR3 protein: CATSRGRDRPNTEAFF
J gene: TRBJ1-5; V gene: TRBV5-1; D gene: NA; CDR3 protein: CASSLEGASHQPQHF
J gene: TRBJ1-4; V gene: TRBV5-1; D gene: NA; CDR3 protein: CASSSGHTTNEKLFF
J gene: TRBJ1-5; V gene: TRBV19; D gene: NA; CDR3 protein: CASSPTGSDQPQHF
J gene: TRBJ2-1; V gene: TRBV14; D gene: NA; CDR3 protein: CASSQDLTVPRVYEQFF
J gene: TRBJ1-4; V gene: TRBV4-1; D gene: NA; CDR3 protein: CASSLSFAGATNEKLFF
J gene: TRBJ2-7; V gene: TRBV5-1; D gene: TRBD1; CDR3 protein: CASSLTRTGLYEQYF
J gene: TRBJ1-6; V gene: TRBV9; D gene: TRBD1; CDR3 protein: CASSAQGWKSPLHF
J gene: TRBJ1-1; V gene: TRBV9; D gene: TRBD1; CDR3 protein: CASSEGTGAMNTEAFF
J gene: TRBJ1-5; V gene: TRBV30; D gene: NA; CDR3 protein: CAWEGSGGNQPQHF
J gene: TRBJ1-2; V gene: TRBV5-4; D gene: NA; CDR3 protein: CASSLQEFYGYTF